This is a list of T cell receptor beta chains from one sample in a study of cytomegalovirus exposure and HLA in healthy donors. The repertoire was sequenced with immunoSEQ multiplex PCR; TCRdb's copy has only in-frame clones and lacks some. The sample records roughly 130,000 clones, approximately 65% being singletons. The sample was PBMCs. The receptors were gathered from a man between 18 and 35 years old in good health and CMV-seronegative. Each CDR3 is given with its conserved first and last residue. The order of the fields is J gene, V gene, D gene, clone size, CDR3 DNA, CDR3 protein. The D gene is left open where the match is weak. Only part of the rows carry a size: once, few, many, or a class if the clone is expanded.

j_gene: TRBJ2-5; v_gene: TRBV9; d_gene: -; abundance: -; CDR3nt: TGTGCCAGCAGCGTAGGTGGATGGAGGGCCGGAGAGACCCAGTACTTC; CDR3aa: CASSVGGWRAGETQYF
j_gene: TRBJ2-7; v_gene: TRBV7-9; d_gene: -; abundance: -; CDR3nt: TGTGCCAGCAGCTCAGACTTGGTAAATTACGAGCAGTACTTC; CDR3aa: CASSSDLVNYEQYF
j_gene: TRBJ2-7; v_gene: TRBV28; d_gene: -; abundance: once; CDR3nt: TGTGCCAGCAACCCGTACGGGGGCTCCTACGAGCAGTACTTC; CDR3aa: CASNPYGGSYEQYF
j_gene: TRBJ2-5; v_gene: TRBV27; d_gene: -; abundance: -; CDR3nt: TGTGCCAGCAGCCTAACGGCAGGGTTAGCCGTCGGGACCCAGTACTTC; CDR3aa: CASSLTAGLAVGTQYF
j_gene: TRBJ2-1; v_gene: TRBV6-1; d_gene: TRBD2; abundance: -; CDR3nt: TGTGCCAGCAGTGAGGTTAGCGGGGGGGCATACAATGAGCAGTTCTTC; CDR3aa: CASSEVSGGAYNEQFF
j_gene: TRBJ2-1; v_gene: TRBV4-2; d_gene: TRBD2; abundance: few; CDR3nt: TGTGCCAGCAGCCAAGATTTCGGGCTAGCGGGGGGGTACAATGAGCAGTTCTTC; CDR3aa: CASSQDFGLAGGYNEQFF
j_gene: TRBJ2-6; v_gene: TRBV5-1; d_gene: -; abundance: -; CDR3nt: TGCGCCAGCAGCCCTACAGGCTCCGGGGCCAACGTCCTGACTTTC; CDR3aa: CASSPTGSGANVLTF
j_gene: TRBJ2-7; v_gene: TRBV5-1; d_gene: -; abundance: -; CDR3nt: TGCGCCAGCAGCTTGGAATTGGGGAGCGACGAGCAGTACTTC; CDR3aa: CASSLELGSDEQYF
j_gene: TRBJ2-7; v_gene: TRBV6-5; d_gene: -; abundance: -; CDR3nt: TGTGCCAGCAGACAGGGCAACGAGCAGTACTTC; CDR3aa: CASRQGNEQYF
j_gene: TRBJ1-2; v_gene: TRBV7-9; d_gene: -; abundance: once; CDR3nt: TGTGCCAGCAGCCCCGGGGGGGCCATCGGCTACACCTTC; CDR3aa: CASSPGGAIGYTF
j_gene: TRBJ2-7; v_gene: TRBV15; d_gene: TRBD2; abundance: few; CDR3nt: TGTGCCACCAGCAGATCTAGCGGGTCCCACGAGCAGTACTTC; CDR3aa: CATSRSSGSHEQYF
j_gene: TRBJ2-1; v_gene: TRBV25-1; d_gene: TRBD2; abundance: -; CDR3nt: TGTGCCAGCAGTGAATGGGGGACTAGCGGGGGGGCCTGGAATGAGCAGTTCTTC; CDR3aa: CASSEWGTSGGAWNEQFF
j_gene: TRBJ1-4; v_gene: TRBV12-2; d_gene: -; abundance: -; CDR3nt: TGTGCAAGTCGCTTCCTGACGACAGCTGAAAAACTGTTTTTT; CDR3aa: CASRFLTTAEKLFF
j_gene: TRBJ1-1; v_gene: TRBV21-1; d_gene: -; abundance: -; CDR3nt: TGTGCCAGTCACGGGGTGCCCGAAATGAGGACTGAAGCTTTCTTT; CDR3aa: CASHGVPEMRTEAFF
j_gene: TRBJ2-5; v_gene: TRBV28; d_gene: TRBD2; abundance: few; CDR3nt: TGTGCCAGCAGTAGTGTCCTAGCGGGAGAGGAGACCCAGTACTTC; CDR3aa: CASSSVLAGEETQYF
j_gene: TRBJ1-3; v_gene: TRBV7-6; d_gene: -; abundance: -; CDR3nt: TGTGCCAGCAGCTTAGCAAGCCGACAGGCGTTCTCTGGAAACACCATATATTTT; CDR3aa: CASSLASRQAFSGNTIYF
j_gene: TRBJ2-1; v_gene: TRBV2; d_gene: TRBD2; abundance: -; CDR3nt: TGTGCCAGCAGTCGGACTAGCGGGGGGCCCGGTGAGCAGTTCTTC; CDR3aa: CASSRTSGGPGEQFF
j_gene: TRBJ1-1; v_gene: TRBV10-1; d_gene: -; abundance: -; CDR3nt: TGCGCCAGCAGTACGACAGTGAACACTGAAGCTTTCTTT; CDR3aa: CASSTTVNTEAFF
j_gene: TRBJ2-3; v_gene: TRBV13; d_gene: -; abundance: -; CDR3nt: TGTGCCAGCAGCTTAGTCGGGGGGCGGGGAAGCACAGATACGCAGTATTTT; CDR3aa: CASSLVGGRGSTDTQYF
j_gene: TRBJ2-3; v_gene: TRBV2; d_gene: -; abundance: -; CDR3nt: TGTGCCAGCAGTGACTCAGAAGCAGATACGCAGTATTTT; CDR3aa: CASSDSEADTQYF
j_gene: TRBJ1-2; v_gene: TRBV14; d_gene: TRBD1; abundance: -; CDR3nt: TGTGCCAGCAGCCAGCGGACAGGCTATGGCTACACCTTC; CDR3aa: CASSQRTGYGYTF
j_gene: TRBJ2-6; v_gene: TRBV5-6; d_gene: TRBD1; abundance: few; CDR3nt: TGTGCCAGCAGCCCAGCCGGACAGGGGGTGGGTGGGGCCAACGTCCTGACTTTC; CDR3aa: CASSPAGQGVGGANVLTF
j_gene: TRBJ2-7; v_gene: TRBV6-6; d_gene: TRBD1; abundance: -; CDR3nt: TGTGCCAGCAGTTACGACTACAGGGGGCCGGGTTGGGAGCAGTACTTC; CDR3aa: CASSYDYRGPGWEQYF
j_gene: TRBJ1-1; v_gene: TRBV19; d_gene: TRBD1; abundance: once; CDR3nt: TGTGCCAGTAGTAGGGACAGGGGGAACACTGAAGCTTTCTTT; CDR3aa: CASSRDRGNTEAFF
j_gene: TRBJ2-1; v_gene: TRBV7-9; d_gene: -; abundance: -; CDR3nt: TGTGCCAGCAGCTTTATCGGTTTGCGCGAGTCCTCCTACAATGAGCAGTTCTTC; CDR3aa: CASSFIGLRESSYNEQFF
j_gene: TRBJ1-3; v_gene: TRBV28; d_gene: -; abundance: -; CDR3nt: TGTGCCAGCAGTTTCGGCCGGGCCATATATTTT; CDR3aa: CASSFGRAIYF
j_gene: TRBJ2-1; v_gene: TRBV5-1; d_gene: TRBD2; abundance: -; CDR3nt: TGCGCCAGCAGCTTGGAAGCTCTATTAGCGGGGCGAGATGAGCAGTTCTTC; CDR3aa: CASSLEALLAGRDEQFF
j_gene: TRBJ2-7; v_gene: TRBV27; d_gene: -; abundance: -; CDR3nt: TGTGCCAGCAGTTTAAGAGGCGGTCCCAGCTACGAGCAGTACTTC; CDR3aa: CASSLRGGPSYEQYF
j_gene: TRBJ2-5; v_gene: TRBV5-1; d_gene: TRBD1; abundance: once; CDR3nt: TGCGCCAGCAGCTCAACGACAGGGGGCGCGGGAGAGACCCAGTACTTC; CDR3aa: CASSSTTGGAGETQYF
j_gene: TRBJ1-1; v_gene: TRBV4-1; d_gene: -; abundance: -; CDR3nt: TGCGCCAGCAGCCAAGATCCGGGACTGGGCGGAGCTTTCTTT; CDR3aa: CASSQDPGLGGAFF
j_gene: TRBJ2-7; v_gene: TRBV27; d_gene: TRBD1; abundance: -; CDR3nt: TGTGCCAGCAGTCCTTGGACAGGCTCCGCCGAGCAGTACTTC; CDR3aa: CASSPWTGSAEQYF
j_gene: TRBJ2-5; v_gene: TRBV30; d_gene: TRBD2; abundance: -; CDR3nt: TGTGCCTGGAGGGGGGGACTAGCGGGGGTAGGAGAGACCCAGTACTTC; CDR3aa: CAWRGGLAGVGETQYF
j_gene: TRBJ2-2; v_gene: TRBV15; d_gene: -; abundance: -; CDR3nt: TGTGCCACCAGTAGGACAGTTAAGGCCGGGGAGCTGTTTTTT; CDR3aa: CATSRTVKAGELFF
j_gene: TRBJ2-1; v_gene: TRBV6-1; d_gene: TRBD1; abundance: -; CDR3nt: TGTGCCAGCAGTGAATCTGCAGGGGGCCATTTCTTC; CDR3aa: CASSESAGGHFF
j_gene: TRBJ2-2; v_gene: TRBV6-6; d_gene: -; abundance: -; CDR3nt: TGTGCCAGCAGGCCCCCCGGACAGACGAACACCGGGGAGCTGTTTTTT; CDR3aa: CASRPPGQTNTGELFF
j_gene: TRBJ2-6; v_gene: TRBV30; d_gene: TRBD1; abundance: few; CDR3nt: TGTGCCTCCACGCGGTGGGGACAGGGGGCTTCTGGGGCCAACGTCCTGACTTTC; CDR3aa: CASTRWGQGASGANVLTF
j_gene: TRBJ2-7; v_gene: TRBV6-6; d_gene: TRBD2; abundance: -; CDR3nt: TGTGCCAGCAGTTACAGTCCAGCGGGAAGCGAGCAGTACTTC; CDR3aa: CASSYSPAGSEQYF
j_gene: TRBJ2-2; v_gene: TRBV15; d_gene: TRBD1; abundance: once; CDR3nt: TGTGCCACCAGCACCCAGTTCGGGACAGGGGCCCGTCCGCGAAACACCGGGGAGCTGTTTTTT; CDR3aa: CATSTQFGTGARPRNTGELFF
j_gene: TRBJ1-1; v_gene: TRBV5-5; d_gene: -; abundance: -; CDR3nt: TGTGCCAGCAGCTTACCGCCAGGGGTGGCCACTGAAGCTTTCTTT; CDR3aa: CASSLPPGVATEAFF
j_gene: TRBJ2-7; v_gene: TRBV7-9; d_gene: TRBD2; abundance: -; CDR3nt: TGTGCCAGCAGCTTACCCCTTCGGGGGGAAAGGGCCTACGAGCAGTACTTC; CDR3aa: CASSLPLRGERAYEQYF
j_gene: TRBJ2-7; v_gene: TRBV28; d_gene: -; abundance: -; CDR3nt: TGTGCCAGCTGTTGGTTGGTGGGGGCGAGGGTCGGCGAGCAGTACTTC; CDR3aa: CASCWLVGARVGEQYF
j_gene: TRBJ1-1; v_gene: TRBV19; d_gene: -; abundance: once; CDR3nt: TGTGCCAGTAGTATAGTTCCAGAGAACACTGAAGCTTTCTTT; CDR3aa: CASSIVPENTEAFF
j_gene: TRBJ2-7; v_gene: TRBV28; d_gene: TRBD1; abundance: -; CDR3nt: TGTGCCAGCAGTTTTTCTCCAGGGGGCGAGCAGTACTTC; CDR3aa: CASSFSPGGEQYF
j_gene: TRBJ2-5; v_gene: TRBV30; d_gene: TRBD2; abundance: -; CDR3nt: TGTGCCTGGAGTGTCTCTGCTGGGCGGGGGATAGGGGCCCAGTACTTC; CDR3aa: CAWSVSAGRGIGAQYF
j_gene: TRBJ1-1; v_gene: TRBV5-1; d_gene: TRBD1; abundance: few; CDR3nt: TGCGCCAGCAGACGCGAACCACAGGGGATTACTGAAGCTTTCTTT; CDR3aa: CASRREPQGITEAFF
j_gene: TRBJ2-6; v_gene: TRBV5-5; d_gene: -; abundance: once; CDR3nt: TGTGCCAGCAGCTTAACGTCTGGGCCTGGGGCCAACGTCCTGACTTTC; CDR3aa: CASSLTSGPGANVLTF
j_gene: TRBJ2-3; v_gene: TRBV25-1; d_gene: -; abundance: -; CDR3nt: TGTGCCAGCAGTGAAGCGGTCGCCACAGATACGCAGTATTTT; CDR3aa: CASSEAVATDTQYF
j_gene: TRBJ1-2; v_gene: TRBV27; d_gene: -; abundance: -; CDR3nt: TGTGCCAGCAGTATGGGGGGAGTTGGTAACTATGGCTACACCTTC; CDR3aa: CASSMGGVGNYGYTF
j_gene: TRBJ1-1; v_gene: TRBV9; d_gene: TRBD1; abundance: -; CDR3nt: TGTGCCAGCAGCGTACGGGGGCAGGGGGTGGGGAACACTGAAGCTTTCTTT; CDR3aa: CASSVRGQGVGNTEAFF
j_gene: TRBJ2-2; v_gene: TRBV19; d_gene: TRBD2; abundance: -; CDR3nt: TGTGCCAGTAAGACTAGCGGAGTCACCGGGGAGCTGTTTTTT; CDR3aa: CASKTSGVTGELFF
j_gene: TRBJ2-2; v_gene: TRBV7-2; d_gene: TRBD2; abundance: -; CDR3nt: TGTGCCAGCAGCTTCGCGGGGGGGCTTGGCGGGGAGCTGTTTTTT; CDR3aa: CASSFAGGLGGELFF
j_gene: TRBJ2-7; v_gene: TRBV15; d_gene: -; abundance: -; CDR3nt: TGTGCCACCAGCAGAGCAGGTTTCGGCATTTCCTACGAGCAGTACTTC; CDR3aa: CATSRAGFGISYEQYF
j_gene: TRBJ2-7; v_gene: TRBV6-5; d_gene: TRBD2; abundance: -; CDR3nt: TGTGCCAGCAGTCCGCGGCGGGGGACCTCCTACGAGCAGTACTTC; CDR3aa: CASSPRRGTSYEQYF
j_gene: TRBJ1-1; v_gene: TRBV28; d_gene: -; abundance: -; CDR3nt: TGTGCCAGCATCCCGGTCCGGGGGGGTGAAGCTTTCTTT; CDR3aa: CASIPVRGGEAFF
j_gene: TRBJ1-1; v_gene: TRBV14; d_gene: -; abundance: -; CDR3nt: TGTGCCAGCAGCCAAGTGGGACTCCTACTGCCATGGATGAACACTGAAGCTTTCTTT; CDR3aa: CASSQVGLLLPWMNTEAFF